This passage covers 8 T cell receptor beta chains from one sample sequenced in a study of blood T cell repertoires in COVID-19. The assay was immunoSEQ multiplex PCR, and TCRdb's table has in-frame clones only and misses some. The sample includes under 300,000 clones, 80% to 85% of them seen just once. Sequencing was carried out using peripheral blood. These receptor sequences come from an older woman with active or convalescent COVID-19.

This chain uses TRBV30 with TRBJ2-7; 8 nucleotides line up with TRBD1. J was trimmed by 3 bases and V by 3 bases; bases with no gene match: 10. Germline CDR1 is GTSNPN and CDR2 is SVGIG (reference sequence). The CDR3 covers 15 residues. The CDR3 DNA reads TGTGCCTGGAGCCGTGGACAGGGCCCCATCTACGAGCAGTACTTC. This sequence encodes CAWSRGQGPIYEQYF.

This clone was observed once. The chain carries TRBV2 and TRBJ2-4, with 7 nucleotides matching TRBD2. Trimming at V came to 2 bases and at J to 0 bases, leaving 4 bases not matched to a gene. Germline V lookup: CDR1 SNHLY, CDR2 FYNNEI. CDR3 length equals 16 residues. CDR3 region: CASSEREGIAKNIQYF. The CDR3 nucleotides read TGTGCCAGCAGTGAAAGGGAGGGGATAGCCAAAAACATTCAGTACTTC.

V usage is TRBV7-9 and J usage is TRBJ1-1; maybe TRBD1 (5 bases). There are 14 residues in the CDR3. Germline loops: CDR1 SEHNR, CDR2 FQNEAQ (reference sequence). V gave up 5 bases and J gave up 1 base, with 11 bases separating them. CDR3 bases: TGTGCCAGCAGCGGGGGGACGAGGAACACTGAAGCTTTCTTT. It encodes CASSGGTRNTEAFF.

This chain connects TRBV24-1 to TRBJ2-5, with D possibly being TRBD2 (5 bases). The CDR3 runs to 12 residues. The germline V gene has CDR1 KGHDR and CDR2 SFDVKD. The ends were cut back, 9 bases at V and 5 bases at J, with 12 bases in the middle. For the CDR3, the DNA is TGTGCCACCGCCTCCTCGGGGGAGACCCAGTACTTC. It translates to CATASSGETQYF.

The chain combines TRBV7-2 with TRBJ1-5; tentatively, D is TRBD1 (5 bases). Trimming pared 5 bases from V and 1 base from J, leaving 12 bases between. The CDR3 totals 15 residues. Looked up from germline, CDR1 is SGHTA and CDR2 is FQGNSA. CDR3 amino acids: CASSAGRGSNQPQHF. CDR3 nucleotides: TGTGCCAGCAGCGCCGGGAGGGGAAGCAATCAGCCCCAGCATTTT. The full variable domain, completed using reference TRBV7-2 and TRBJ1-5, is GAGVSQSPSNKVTEKGKDVELRCDPISGHTALYWYRQSLGQGLEFLIYFQGNSAPDKSGLPSDRFSAERTGGSVSTLTIQRTQQEDSAVYLCASSAGRGSNQPQHFGDGTRLSIL.

The chain has TRBV23-1 and TRBJ1-5; D might be TRBD1 (5 bases). TRBV23-1 is reported as an ORF; its role is uncertain. The CDR3 consists of 15 residues. V lost 2 bases, J lost 7 bases, and 15 bases lay in between. The CDR3 nucleotides read TGCGCCAGCAGTCAAGGGGCCGTCCCGGTCCAGCCCCAGCATTTT. Its translation: CASSQGAVPVQPQHF.

The CDR3 region has the DNA TGTGCCAGCAGTGCAGGGTTGGAAGGCTACACCTTC. It translates to CASSAGLEGYTF. The V gene is TRBV2, the J gene TRBJ1-2, with D possibly matching TRBD1 (5 bases). Trimming removed 4 bases at V and 8 bases at J, with 11 bases between. The CDR3 is 12 residues long. Germline assignment: CDR1 SNHLY and CDR2 FYNNEI.

The chain joins TRBV4-3 to TRBJ2-1; 8 bases map to TRBD2. CDR1 is LGHNA and CDR2 is YSLEER in the germline V gene. Trimming took 4 bases from V and 9 from J; bases not matched to a gene: 11. The CDR3 runs to 15 residues. In DNA, the CDR3 is TGCGCCAGCAGCCCGTATACTAGCGGCCCTGGTGAGCAGTTCTTC. Translation gives CASSPYTSGPGEQFF.